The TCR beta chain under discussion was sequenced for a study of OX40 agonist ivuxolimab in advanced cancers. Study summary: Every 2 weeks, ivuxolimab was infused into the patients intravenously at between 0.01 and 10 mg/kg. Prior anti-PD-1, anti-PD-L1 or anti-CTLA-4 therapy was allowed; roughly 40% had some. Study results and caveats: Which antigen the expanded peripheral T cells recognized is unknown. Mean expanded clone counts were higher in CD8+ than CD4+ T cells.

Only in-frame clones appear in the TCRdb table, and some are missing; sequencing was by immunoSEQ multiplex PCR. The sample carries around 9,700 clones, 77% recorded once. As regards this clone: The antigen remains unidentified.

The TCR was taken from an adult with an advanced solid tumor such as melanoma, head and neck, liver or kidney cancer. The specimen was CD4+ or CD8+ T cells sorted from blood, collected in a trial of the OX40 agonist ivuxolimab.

The CDR3 region is CASSIIRREGRVTEAFF. DNA for the CDR3: TGTGCCAGTAGTATAATCCGCCGGGAGGGGCGTGTCACTGAAGCTTTCTTT. The genes are TRBV19 and TRBJ1-1; maybe TRBD1 (5 bases). Germline V gives CDR1 LNHDA, CDR2 SQIVND (reference sequence). The CDR3 length is 17 residues. Between the trimmed V and J ends, which lost 2 bases and 4 bases, there was a span of 20 bases.